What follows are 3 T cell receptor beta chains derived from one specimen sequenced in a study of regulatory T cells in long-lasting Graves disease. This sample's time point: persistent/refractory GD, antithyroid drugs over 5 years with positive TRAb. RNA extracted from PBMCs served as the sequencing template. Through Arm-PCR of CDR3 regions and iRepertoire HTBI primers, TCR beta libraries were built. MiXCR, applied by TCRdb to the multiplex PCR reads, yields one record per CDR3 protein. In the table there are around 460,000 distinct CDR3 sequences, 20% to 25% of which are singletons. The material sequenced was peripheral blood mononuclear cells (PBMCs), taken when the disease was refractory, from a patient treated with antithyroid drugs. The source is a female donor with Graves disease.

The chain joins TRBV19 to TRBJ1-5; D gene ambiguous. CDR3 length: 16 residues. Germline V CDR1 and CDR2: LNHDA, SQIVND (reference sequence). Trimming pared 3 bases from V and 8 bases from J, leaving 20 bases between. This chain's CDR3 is CASSMKRAGVVEPQHF. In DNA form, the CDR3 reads TGTGCCAGTAGTATGAAAAGGGCCGGGGTGGTAGAGCCCCAGCATTTT.

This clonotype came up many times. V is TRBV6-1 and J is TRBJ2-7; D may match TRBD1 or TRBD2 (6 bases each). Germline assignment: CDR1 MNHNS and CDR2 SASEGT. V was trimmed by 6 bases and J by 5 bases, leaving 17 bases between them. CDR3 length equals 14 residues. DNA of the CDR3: TGTGCCAGCAGCCACCAGGGGAGGTGGGACGAGCAGTACTTC. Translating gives CASSHQGRWDEQYF.

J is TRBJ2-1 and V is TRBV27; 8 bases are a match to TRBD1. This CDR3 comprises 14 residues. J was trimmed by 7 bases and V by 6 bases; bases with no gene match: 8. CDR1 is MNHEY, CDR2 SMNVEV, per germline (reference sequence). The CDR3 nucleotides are TGTGCCAGCAGCCCTGGACAGGGTGTAAATGAGCAGTTCTTC. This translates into CASSPGQGVNEQFF.